The next 22 T cell receptor beta chains were all read from a single sample in a study of patients and donors after allogeneic stem cell transplantation. TCRdb ran MiXCR on the RT-PCR reads and lists one entry per CDR3 protein. The data contain about 110,000 distinct CDR3 sequences, less than 45% of them singletons. Sequenced material: blood, either unsorted or a sorted T cell fraction (not recorded which). The origin of the receptors is a human donor who was either an allogeneic HSCT recipient or a stem cell or donor lymphocyte infusion donor (not recorded which). It is not recorded whose cells these are; they may come from a transplant donor.

The DNA of the CDR3 is TGCAGTGCTAGAGATGCTAGCGTTGCAGGCGAGCAGTACTTC. Translating it yields CSARDASVAGEQYF. The chain carries TRBV20-1 and TRBJ2-7; possibly TRBD2 for D (6 bases). Germline CDR1 and CDR2: DFQATT and SNEGSKA (reference sequence). Trimming removed 0 bases at V and 6 bases at J, with 15 bases between. The CDR3 runs to 14 residues.

This clonotype showed up just a few times. The chain combines TRBV7-2 with TRBJ1-6; 7 nucleotides align to TRBD1. With 2 bases clipped from V and 8 bases from J, the junction kept 6 bases outside the gene matches. The CDR3 contains 15 residues. Germline values: CDR1 SGHTA, CDR2 FQGNSA. The CDR3 bases are TGTGCCAGCAGCTTAAAAACAGGGGTGGATTCACCCCTCCACTTT. This gives the protein CASSLKTGVDSPLHF.

This clonotype has at least ten counts. The rearrangement uses TRBV20-1 and TRBJ2-3; D unclear. The germline gives CDR1 DFQATT, CDR2 SNEGSKA (reference sequence). Trimming removed 3 bases at V and 0 bases at J, with 13 bases between. CDR3 length equals 15 residues. CDR3 nucleotides: TGCAGTGCTAGCTCGGCGACGAGTAGCACAGATACGCAGTATTTT. It specifies CSASSATSSTDTQYF.

V gene TRBV20-1 combines with J gene TRBJ2-3, with D hard to call. The CDR3 totals 12 residues. The germline V and J ends were trimmed by 2 bases and 4 bases, with 7 bases remaining between them. Per germline, CDR1 DFQATT and CDR2 SNEGSKA (reference sequence). CDR3 nucleotides: TGCAGTGCTAGACCTCCGCCAGATACGCAGTATTTT. Residues: CSARPPPDTQYF.

The chain couples TRBV20-1 to TRBJ2-1; TRBD2 might be the D (6 bases). CDR1 is DFQATT, CDR2 SNEGSKA, per germline (reference sequence). The V end lost 4 bases, the J end lost 7 bases, and 17 bases lay between the germline ends. The CDR3 runs 14 residues. CDR3: CSAIRPGDGNEQFF. The CDR3 nucleotides read TGCAGTGCTATAAGACCGGGAGATGGTAATGAGCAGTTCTTC.

V and J are TRBV20-1 and TRBJ1-4, with D perhaps TRBD1 (5 bases). The CDR3 runs to 14 residues. Germline CDR1 DFQATT, CDR2 SNEGSKA (reference sequence). The V and J ends lost 4 bases and 7 bases respectively, with 16 bases between them. DNA for the CDR3: TGCAGTGCTACAAGTGGAGGGGTGGGTGAAAAACTGTTTTTT. This gives the protein CSATSGGVGEKLFF.

This clonotype was seen more than once but under ten times. The chain carries TRBV7-9 and TRBJ2-5; TRBD2 is a possible D gene (5 bases). V was clipped by 10 bases and J by 2 bases, with 20 bases between them. Germline V gives CDR1 SEHNR, CDR2 FQNEAQ (reference sequence). The CDR3 loop spans 15 amino acids. CDR3 sequence reads: CATSHRKDSQETQYF. The CDR3, as DNA: TGTGCCACCTCACATCGAAAGGACTCACAAGAGACCCAGTACTTC.

The chain uses TRBV5-1 and TRBJ1-1, with D possibly being TRBD1 (5 bases). The CDR3 has 16 amino acids. Germline lookup yields CDR1 SGHRS and CDR2 YFSETQ. Trimming removed 3 bases at V and 1 base at J, with 16 bases between. CDR3 loop: CASSSNPLGTNTEAFF. The CDR3 nucleotides are TGCGCCAGCAGCTCAAACCCCCTGGGGACGAACACTGAAGCTTTCTTT.

CDR3 sequence: CASRSARRAMGEQYF. CDR3 nucleotide sequence: TGTGCCAGCAGATCCGCCCGGCGGGCTATGGGGGAGCAGTACTTC. This chain uses TRBV6-5 with TRBJ2-7; D is perhaps TRBD2 (5 bases). The CDR3 spans 15 residues. The V and J ends lost 6 bases and 7 bases respectively, with 22 bases between them. Germline CDR1 and CDR2: MNHEY and SVGAGI.

The sample holds a few counts of this clonotype. The V call is TRBV29-1, the J call TRBJ2-3, with D uncertain. This CDR3 has 13 residues. CDR1 SQVTM and CDR2 ANQGSEA come from the germline V gene. Trimming took 4 bases from V and 1 from J, leaving 9 bases between them. CDR3 protein: CSVGASGTDTQYF. CDR3 in DNA: TGCAGCGTTGGAGCGTCGGGCACAGATACGCAGTATTTT.

The chain is built from TRBV10-3 and TRBJ1-2; no definite D call. Trimming removed 6 bases at V and 2 bases at J, with 10 bases between. CDR3 size: 13 residues. Germline CDR1 and CDR2: ENHRY and SYGVKD. CDR3 loop: CAISQDGNYGYTF. CDR3 coding DNA: TGTGCCATCAGCCAGGACGGGAACTATGGCTACACCTTC.

This clonotype was observed a few times. The CDR3 sequence is CSGGGPEAFF. The DNA for the CDR3 is TGCAGCGGCGGCGGGCCCGAAGCTTTCTTT. The chain is built from TRBV29-1 and TRBJ1-1; D gene unclear. From germline, CDR1 is SQVTM and CDR2 ANQGSEA. Trimming shortened V by 7 bases and J by 8 bases, and 11 bases separated the two germline ends. The CDR3 contains 10 residues.

The CDR3 spells CASSPGTGNTIYF. The CDR3 DNA reads as TGTGCCAGCAGTCCCGGGACTGGAAACACCATATATTTT. V and J are TRBV7-9 and TRBJ1-3; D unresolved. Between the trimmed V and J ends, which lost 6 bases and 2 bases, there was a span of 8 bases. CDR3 size: 13 residues. The V gene's germline CDR1 is SEHNR and CDR2 FQNEAQ (reference sequence).

V and J are TRBV5-1 and TRBJ2-3; TRBD2 agrees at 10 bases. Germline values: CDR1 SGHRS, CDR2 YFSETQ. Unmatched junction bases numbered 1, after V lost 1 base and J lost 2 bases. The CDR3 spans 15 residues. CDR3 loop: CASSLTSGNTDTQYF. The CDR3, as DNA: TGCGCCAGCAGCTTGACTAGCGGGAACACAGATACGCAGTATTTT.

This chain uses TRBV6-5 with TRBJ2-7, with no clear D. This CDR3 comprises 14 residues. Trimming removed 5 bases from V and 0 bases from J, with 11 bases in between. From germline, CDR1 is MNHEY and CDR2 SVGAGI. In DNA, the CDR3 is TGTGCCAGCAGTATTACACCTAGCTCCTACGAGCAGTACTTC. Translating gives CASSITPSSYEQYF.

In this sample, this clonotype turned up a few times. The V gene is TRBV5-5, the J gene TRBJ1-1; maybe TRBD1 (6 bases). Germline V lookup: CDR1 SGHKS, CDR2 YYEKEE (reference sequence). With 4 bases removed from V and 8 bases from J, the gap between germline ends came to 15 bases. This CDR3 is built from 13 residues. As DNA, the CDR3 is TGTGCCAGCAGCAAGGGATCTCAGGGGGAAGCTTTCTTT. As protein: CASSKGSQGEAFF.

The chain is built from TRBV12-3 or TRBV12-4 and TRBJ2-3; 8 bases line up with TRBD2. V dropped 0 bases and J dropped 2; count of bases not matched to a gene: 10. The CDR3 has 18 amino acids. The CDR3 coding sequence is TGTGCCAGCAGTTTAGCGCTTGGGCTAGCGGGCTTCACAGATACGCAGTATTTT. It yields the protein CASSLALGLAGFTDTQYF.

This clonotype showed up many times. The chain combines TRBV6-5 with TRBJ1-4; perhaps TRBD1 as D (6 bases). In germline, CDR1 is MNHEY, CDR2 SVGAGI. The CDR3 is 15 residues long. The ends were cut back, 0 bases at V and 11 bases at J, with 16 bases in the middle. The CDR3 DNA follows: TGTGCCAGCAGTTACTCCAGCCCAACTAGGGGGAAACTGTTTTTT. Its protein product is CASSYSSPTRGKLFF.

The J gene is TRBJ2-1, the V gene TRBV29-1, with D possibly called TRBD1 or TRBD2 (5 bases each). The CDR3 extends over 15 amino acids. V lost 4 bases and J lost 3, with 16 bases in between. CDR1 and CDR2 from the germline V gene are SQVTM and ANQGSEA. The CDR3 DNA sequence: TGCAGCGTTGTCCCCCGGGGCTTGCTCTACAATGAGCAGTTCTTC. Translated: CSVVPRGLLYNEQFF.

This clonotype has only a few counts. The genes are TRBV12-3 or TRBV12-4 and TRBJ1-5; D might be TRBD1 (5 bases). The CDR3 has 13 amino acids. The ends were cut back, 3 bases at V and 4 bases at J, with 7 bases in the middle. The DNA for the CDR3 is TGTGCCAGCAGTTTCAGGGAAAATCAGCCCCAGCATTTT. Translating gives CASSFRENQPQHF.

DNA for the CDR3: TGTGCCAGCAGTACGGGGACTGGGACCGGGGAGCTGTTTTTT. This translates into CASSTGTGTGELFF. The V call is TRBV12-3 or TRBV12-4, the J call TRBJ2-2; D is perhaps TRBD2 (6 bases). Trimming removed 5 bases from V and 5 bases from J, with 12 bases in between. CDR3 size: 14 residues.

A few counts support this clonotype. The chain joins TRBV6-5 to TRBJ1-6; TRBD1 might be the D (5 bases). V lost 6 bases and J 14 bases, leaving 14 bases between the germline ends. The CDR3 is made up of 12 amino acids. The germline V gene encodes CDR1 MNHEY and CDR2 SVGAGI. As DNA, the CDR3 is TGTGCCAGCAGCCCGTTGACGGGGGCCCTCCACTTT. Its translation is CASSPLTGALHF.